This T cell receptor beta chain was observed in a study of shared clonotypes between healthy human individuals. V lost 4 bases, J lost 0 bases, and 14 bases lay in between. The CDR3 is 16 amino acids. Per germline, CDR1 SGHRS and CDR2 YFSETQ. Libraries were prepared by immunoSEQ multiplex PCR; TCRdb keeps only in-frame clonotypes and omits some of them. The sample has a few million clones; 85% to 95% are singletons. V usage is TRBV5-1 and J usage is TRBJ2-1; D is perhaps TRBD1 or TRBD2 (6 bases each). Source material: naive CD4+ T cells sorted from blood. Subset specified: CD45RA+ positively selected. The sequence was obtained from a man aged 18 to 30 in good health. This CDR3 reads CASSRGLAGSYNEQFF. DNA of the CDR3: TGCGCCAGCAGCCGGGGGCTAGCTGGCTCCTACAATGAGCAGTTCTTC.